Below, one T cell receptor beta chain is given with its context. The target antigen is unknown. Produced via immunoSEQ multiplex PCR; TCRdb's table is partial and in-frame only. The sample shows more than 100,000 clones, under 85% of them seen only once. The entry originates in a study of T cell responses to AZD1222 COVID-19 vaccine. Study findings and constraints: Nearly half of the spike-specific TCRs reportedly recognize variant regions that carry no mutations.

CDR1 and CDR2 (germline): LGHDT, YNNKEL (reference sequence). The CDR3 is 11 residues long. V was pared by 10 bases and J by 8 bases, with 7 bases of the junction left unmatched. Sequences were derived from peripheral blood, sampled on day 0 of AZD1222 vaccination. The sequence was obtained from an adult in good health. This chain uses TRBV3-1 (or the pseudogene TRBV3-2) with TRBJ1-2, with 7 bases lining up with TRBD1. The CDR3 region is CATQTGRGYTF. DNA for the CDR3: TGTGCCACCCAGACAGGGCGCGGCTACACCTTC.